This T cell receptor (beta chain) derives from a study of CD8+ T cells in alopecia areata. Indicated treatment: oral pan-JAK inhibitor, 5-10 mg twice daily. V was clipped by 0 bases and J by 2 bases; unmatched bases: 7. This CDR3 contains 18 residues. In germline, CDR1 is LGHNA, CDR2 YNFKEQ. Investigators isolated RNA and reverse transcribed it into cDNA to act as the sequencing template. Produced via immunoSEQ multiplex PCR; TCRdb's table is partial and in-frame only. The sample gives 150,000 to 200,000 clones, 58% of which show up once; 16% is in the top ten. This specimen was CD4+ T cells sorted from blood, taken between weeks 55 and 70, from a patient treated with tofacitinib. The J gene is TRBJ1-1, the V gene TRBV4-2, with 12 bases aligning to TRBD1. The receptor's source is a human donor with alopecia areata. CDR3 protein: CASSQDGTGGSYNTEAFF. In DNA form, the CDR3 reads TGTGCCAGCAGCCAAGATGGGACAGGGGGCTCCTACAACACTGAAGCTTTCTTT.